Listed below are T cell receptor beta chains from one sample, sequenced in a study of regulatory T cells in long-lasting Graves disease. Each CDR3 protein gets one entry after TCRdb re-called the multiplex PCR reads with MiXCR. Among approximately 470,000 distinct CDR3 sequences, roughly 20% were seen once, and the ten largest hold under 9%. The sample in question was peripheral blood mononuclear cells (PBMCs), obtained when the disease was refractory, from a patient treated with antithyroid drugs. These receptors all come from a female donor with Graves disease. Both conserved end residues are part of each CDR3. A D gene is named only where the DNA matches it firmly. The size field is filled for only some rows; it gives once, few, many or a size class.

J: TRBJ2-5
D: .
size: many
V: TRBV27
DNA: TGTGCCAGCAGACCCTTGGGAACTCAAGAGACCCAGTACTTC
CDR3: CASRPLGTQETQYF

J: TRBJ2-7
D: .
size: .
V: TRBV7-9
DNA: TGTGCCAGCAGCTTTAGACCGGGGGCGTACGAGCAGTACTTC
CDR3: CASSFRPGAYEQYF

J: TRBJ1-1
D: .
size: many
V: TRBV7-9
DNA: TGTGCCAGCAGCTTACAAGGGGCGAACACTGAAGCTTTCTTT
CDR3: CASSLQGANTEAFF

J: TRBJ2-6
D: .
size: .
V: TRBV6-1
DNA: TGTGCCAGCACCACAAAGAGGCAGGGGACCCACTCTGGGGCCAACGTCCTGACTTTC
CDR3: CASTTKRQGTHSGANVLTF

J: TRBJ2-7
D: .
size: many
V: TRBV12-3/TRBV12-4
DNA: TGTGCCAGCAGTTTAATACAGGGCAACGAGCAGTACTTC
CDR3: CASSLIQGNEQYF

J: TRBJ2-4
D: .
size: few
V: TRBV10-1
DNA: TGCGCCAGCAGTGAGTCTGCGACAGGTTTAAAAAACATTCAGTACTTC
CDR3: CASSESATGLKNIQYF

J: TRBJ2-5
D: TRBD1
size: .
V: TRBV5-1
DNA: TGCGCCAGCAGCAGTCGGACAGGGACCCAGTACTTC
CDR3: CASSSRTGTQYF

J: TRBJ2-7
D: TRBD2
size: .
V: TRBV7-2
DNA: TGTGCCAGCAGCTTTAGTTCCGGGAGGGCCTACGAGCAGTACTTC
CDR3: CASSFSSGRAYEQYF

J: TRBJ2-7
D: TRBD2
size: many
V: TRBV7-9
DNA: TGTGCCAGCAGGGGGACTAGCGGGAGGACCCCTTTCGAGCAGTACTTC
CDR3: CASRGTSGRTPFEQYF

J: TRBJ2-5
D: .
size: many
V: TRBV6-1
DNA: TGTGCCAGCAGTGAAGTCCTACGGGGGGAGACCCAGTACTTC
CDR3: CASSEVLRGETQYF

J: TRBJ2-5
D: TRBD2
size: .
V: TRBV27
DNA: TGTGCCAGCAGTCCCATAAGACTAGCGGGAGTGGTTGAGACCCAGTACTTC
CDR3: CASSPIRLAGVVETQYF

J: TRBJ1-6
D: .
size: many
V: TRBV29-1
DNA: TGCAGCGCAGGATACCCGAATTCACCCCTCCACTTT
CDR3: CSAGYPNSPLHF

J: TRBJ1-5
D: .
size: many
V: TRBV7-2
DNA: TGTGCCAGCCGCCACGGGGGCGACTATAGCAATCAGCCCCAGCATTTT
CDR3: CASRHGGDYSNQPQHF

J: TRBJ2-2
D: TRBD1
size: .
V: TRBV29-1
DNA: TGCAGCGTTGAGAGGCCAGGGGGCAACACCGGGGAGCTGTTTTTT
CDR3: CSVERPGGNTGELFF

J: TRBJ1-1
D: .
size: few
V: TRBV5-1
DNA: TGCGCCAGCAGCCCCGAACCTGAAGCTTTCTTT
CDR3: CASSPEPEAFF

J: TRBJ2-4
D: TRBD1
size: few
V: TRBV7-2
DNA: TGTGCCAGCAGCCCAAACTCCGGGACAGGGGTTCAGTACTTC
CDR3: CASSPNSGTGVQYF

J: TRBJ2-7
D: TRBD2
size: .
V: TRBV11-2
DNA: TGTGCCAGCAGCAACCAAGTAGCGGGAGGATACGAGCAGTACTTC
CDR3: CASSNQVAGGYEQYF

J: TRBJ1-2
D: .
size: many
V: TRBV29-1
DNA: TGCAGCACCGACAATCCTGGAGAACACTATGGCTACACCTTC
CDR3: CSTDNPGEHYGYTF

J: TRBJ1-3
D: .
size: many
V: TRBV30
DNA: TGTGCCTGGGGGGACACGAGCTCTGGAAACACCATATATTTT
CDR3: CAWGDTSSGNTIYF

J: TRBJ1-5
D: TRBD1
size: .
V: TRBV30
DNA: TGTGCCTGGAGTGTCGGAGGGGCCCAGGGGGTCAATCAGCCCCAGCATTTT
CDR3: CAWSVGGAQGVNQPQHF

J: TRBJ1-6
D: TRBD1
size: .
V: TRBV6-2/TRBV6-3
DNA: TGTGCCAGCAGTTACGTGGGACAGGGAGTAAGGTCACCCCTCCACTTT
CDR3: CASSYVGQGVRSPLHF

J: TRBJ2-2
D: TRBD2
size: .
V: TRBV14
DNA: TGTGCCAGCAGCCAATGGAGCGGGATAGTCACCGGGGAGCTGTTTTTT
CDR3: CASSQWSGIVTGELFF

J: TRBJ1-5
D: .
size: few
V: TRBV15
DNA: TGTGCCACCAGCAGAGATAGCTTTGGGCAGCCCCAGCATTTT
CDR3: CATSRDSFGQPQHF

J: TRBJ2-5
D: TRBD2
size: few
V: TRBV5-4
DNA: TGTGCCAGCAGCTCAGCGGGATATCAGGAGGAGACCCAGTACTTC
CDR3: CASSSAGYQEETQYF

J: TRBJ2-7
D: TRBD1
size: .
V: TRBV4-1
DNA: TGCGCCAGCAGCGACTATGCGGTGACAGGGGGCGGTGAGCAGTACTTC
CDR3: CASSDYAVTGGGEQYF

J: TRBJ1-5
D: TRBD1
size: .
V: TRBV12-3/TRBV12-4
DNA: TGTGCCAGCAGTCACGACAGGGACAATCAGCCCCAGCATTTT
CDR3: CASSHDRDNQPQHF

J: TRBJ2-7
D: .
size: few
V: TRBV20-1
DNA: TGCAGTGCTAGACGTGGTTTAGCCCTCTCCTACGAGCAGTACTTC
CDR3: CSARRGLALSYEQYF

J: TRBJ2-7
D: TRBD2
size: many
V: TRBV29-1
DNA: TGCAGCGCGGTGATAGAAAGGACTAGCGGGAGAGGCGAGCAGTACTTC
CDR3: CSAVIERTSGRGEQYF

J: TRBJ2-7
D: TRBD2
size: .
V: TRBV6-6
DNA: TGTGCCAGCAGTTACTCGATTGGGACTAGCGTCTACGAGCAGTACTTC
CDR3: CASSYSIGTSVYEQYF

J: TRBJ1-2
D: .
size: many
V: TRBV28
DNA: TGTGCCAGCAGTTCAGAGGTCCTCGGGGGCTACACCTTC
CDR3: CASSSEVLGGYTF

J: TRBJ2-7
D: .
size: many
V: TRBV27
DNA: TGTGCCAGCGCCCTAGGACATCCCTACGAGCAGTACTTC
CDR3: CASALGHPYEQYF

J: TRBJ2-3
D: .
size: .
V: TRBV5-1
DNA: TGCGCCAGCAGCCGGTTTCTAGGACAGCCCTCCACAGATACGCAGTATTTT
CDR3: CASSRFLGQPSTDTQYF

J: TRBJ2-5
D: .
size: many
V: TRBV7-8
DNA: TGTGCCAGCAGCAACCAGGGGTTAGAGACCCAGTACTTC
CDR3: CASSNQGLETQYF

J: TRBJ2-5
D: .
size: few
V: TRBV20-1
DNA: TGCAGTGCCAGGGACCTTATGTACCAAGAGACCCAGTACTTC
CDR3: CSARDLMYQETQYF

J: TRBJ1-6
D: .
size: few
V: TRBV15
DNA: TGTGCCACCAGCAGAGGACGGACTTATGATAATTCACCCCTCCACTTT
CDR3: CATSRGRTYDNSPLHF

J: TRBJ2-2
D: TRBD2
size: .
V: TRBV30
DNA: TGTGCCTGGAGTGGGGGGGGCACCGGGGAGCTGTTTTTT
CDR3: CAWSGGGTGELFF

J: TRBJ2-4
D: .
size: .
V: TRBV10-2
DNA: TGCGCCAGCTCCCCAAGCGGGTCTGCCAAAAACATTCAGTACTTC
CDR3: CASSPSGSAKNIQYF

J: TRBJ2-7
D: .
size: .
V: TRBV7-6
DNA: TGTGCCAGCAGCTCCGCCCCAAAGGGTTCCAGGAGCTCCTACGAGCAGTACTTC
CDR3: CASSSAPKGSRSSYEQYF

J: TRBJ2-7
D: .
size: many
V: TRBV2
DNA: TGTGCCAGCAGTGTAGGGGGGGCCTATGGCGAGCAGTACTTC
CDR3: CASSVGGAYGEQYF

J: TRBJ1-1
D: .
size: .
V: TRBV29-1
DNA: TGCAGCGCCACGGTGGGTTCGGCTTTCTTT
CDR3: CSATVGSAFF

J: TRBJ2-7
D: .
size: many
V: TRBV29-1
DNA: TGCAGCGTTGAATCGGAGAACGAGCAGTACTTC
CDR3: CSVESENEQYF

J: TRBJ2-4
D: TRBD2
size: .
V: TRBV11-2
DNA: TGTGCCAGCAGCTTCAGACTAGCGGTGATAGGGGCCAAAAACATTCAGTACTTC
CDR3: CASSFRLAVIGAKNIQYF